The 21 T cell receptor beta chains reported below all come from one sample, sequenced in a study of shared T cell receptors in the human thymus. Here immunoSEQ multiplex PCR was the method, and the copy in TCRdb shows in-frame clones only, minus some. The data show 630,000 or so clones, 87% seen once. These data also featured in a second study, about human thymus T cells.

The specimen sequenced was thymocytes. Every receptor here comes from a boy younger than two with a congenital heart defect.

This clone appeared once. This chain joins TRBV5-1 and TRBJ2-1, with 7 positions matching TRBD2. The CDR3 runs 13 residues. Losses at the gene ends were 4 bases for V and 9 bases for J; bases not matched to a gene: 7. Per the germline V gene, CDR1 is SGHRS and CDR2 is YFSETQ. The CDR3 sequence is CASSAGTKGEQFF. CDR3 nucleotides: TGCGCCAGCAGCGCCGGGACTAAGGGTGAGCAGTTCTTC.

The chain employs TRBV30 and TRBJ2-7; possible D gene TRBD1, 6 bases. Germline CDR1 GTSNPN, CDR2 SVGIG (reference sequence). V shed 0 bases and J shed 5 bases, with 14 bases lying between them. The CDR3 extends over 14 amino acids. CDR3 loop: CAWSVRQAYNEQYF. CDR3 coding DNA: TGTGCCTGGAGTGTTAGACAGGCCTACAACGAGCAGTACTTC.

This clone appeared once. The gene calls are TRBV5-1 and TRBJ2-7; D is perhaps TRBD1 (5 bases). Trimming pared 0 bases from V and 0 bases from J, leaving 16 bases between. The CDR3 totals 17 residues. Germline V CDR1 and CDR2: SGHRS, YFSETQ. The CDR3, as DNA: TGCGCCAGCAGCTTGGACAGAATGGAAAGGGGCTCCTACGAGCAGTACTTC. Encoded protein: CASSLDRMERGSYEQYF. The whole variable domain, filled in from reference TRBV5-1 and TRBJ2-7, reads KAGVTQTPRYLIKTRGQQVTLSCSPISGHRSVSWYQQTPGQGLQFLFEYFSETQRNKGNFPGRFSGRQFSNSRSEMNVSTLELGDSALYLCASSLDRMERGSYEQYFGPGTRLTVT.

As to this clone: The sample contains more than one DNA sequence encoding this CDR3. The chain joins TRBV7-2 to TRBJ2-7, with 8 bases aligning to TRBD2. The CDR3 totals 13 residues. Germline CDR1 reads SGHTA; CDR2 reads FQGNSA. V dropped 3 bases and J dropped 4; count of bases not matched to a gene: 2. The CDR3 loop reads CASSLGGRYEQYF. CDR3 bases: TGTGCCAGCAGCTTGGGCGGGAGGTACGAGCAGTACTTC.

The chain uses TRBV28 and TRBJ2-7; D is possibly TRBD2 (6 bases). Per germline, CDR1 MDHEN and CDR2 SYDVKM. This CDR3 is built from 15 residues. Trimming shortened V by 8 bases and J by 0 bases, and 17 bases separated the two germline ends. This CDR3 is CASASRRGDSYEQYF. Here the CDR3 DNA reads TGTGCCAGCGCCTCCCGGAGGGGCGACTCCTACGAGCAGTACTTC.

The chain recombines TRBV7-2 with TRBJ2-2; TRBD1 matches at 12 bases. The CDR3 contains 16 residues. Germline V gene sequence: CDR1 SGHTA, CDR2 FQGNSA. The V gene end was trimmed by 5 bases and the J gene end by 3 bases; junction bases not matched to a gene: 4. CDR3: CASSPGTGGYTGELFF. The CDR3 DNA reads TGTGCCAGCAGCCCCGGGACAGGGGGCTACACCGGGGAGCTGTTTTTT.

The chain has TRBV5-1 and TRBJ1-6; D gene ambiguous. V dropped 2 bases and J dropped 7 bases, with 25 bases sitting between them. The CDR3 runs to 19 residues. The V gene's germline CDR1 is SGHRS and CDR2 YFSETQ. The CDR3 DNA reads TGCGCCAGCAGCTTCAGTGGTGGCCCGGGGTTAGTTGGGAATTCACCCCTCCACTTT. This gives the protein CASSFSGGPGLVGNSPLHF.

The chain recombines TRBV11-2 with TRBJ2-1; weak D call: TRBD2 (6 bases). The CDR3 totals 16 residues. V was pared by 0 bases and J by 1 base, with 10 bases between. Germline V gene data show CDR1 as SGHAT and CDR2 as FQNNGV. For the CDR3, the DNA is TGTGCCAGCAGCTTAGATGCGGGGAATTCCTACAATGAGCAGTTCTTC. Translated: CASSLDAGNSYNEQFF.

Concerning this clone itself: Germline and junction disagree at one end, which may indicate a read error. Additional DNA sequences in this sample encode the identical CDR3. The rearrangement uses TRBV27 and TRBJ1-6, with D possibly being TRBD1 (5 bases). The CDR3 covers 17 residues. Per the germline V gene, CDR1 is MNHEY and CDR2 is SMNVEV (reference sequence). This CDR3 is CASSPSGECSYNSPLHF. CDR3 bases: TGTGCCAGCAGCCCATCGGGGGAGTGCTCCTATAATTCCCCCCTCCACTTT.

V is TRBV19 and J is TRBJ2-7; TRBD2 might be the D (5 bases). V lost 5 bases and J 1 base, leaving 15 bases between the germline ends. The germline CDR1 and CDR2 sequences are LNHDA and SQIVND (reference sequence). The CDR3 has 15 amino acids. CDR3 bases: TGTGCCAGTAGTGCTTCGAACGGGGAATCCTACGAGCAGTACTTC. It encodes CASSASNGESYEQYF.

CDR3: CASSLAKPGRTDSGANVLTF. As DNA, the CDR3 is TGTGCCAGCAGCTTAGCGAAGCCAGGGCGAACTGACTCTGGGGCCAACGTCCTGACTTTC. V usage is TRBV7-8 and J usage is TRBJ2-6; possibly TRBD1 for D (5 bases). The germline V and J ends were trimmed by 0 bases and 0 bases, with 18 bases remaining between them. Germline CDR1 reads SGHVS; CDR2 reads FQNEAQ. The CDR3 runs to 20 residues.

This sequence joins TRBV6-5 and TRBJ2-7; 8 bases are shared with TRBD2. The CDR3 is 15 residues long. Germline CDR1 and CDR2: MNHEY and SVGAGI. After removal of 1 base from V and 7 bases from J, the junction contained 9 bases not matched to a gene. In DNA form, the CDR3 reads TGTGCCAGCAGTTACTATCCGGGAGGGCAAAGGGAGCAGTACTTC. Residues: CASSYYPGGQREQYF.

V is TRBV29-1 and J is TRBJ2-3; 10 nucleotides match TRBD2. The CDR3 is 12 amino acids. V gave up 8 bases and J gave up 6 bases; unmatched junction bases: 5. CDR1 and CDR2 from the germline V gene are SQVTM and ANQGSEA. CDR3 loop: CSITSGKDTQYF. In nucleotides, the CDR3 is TGCAGCATAACTAGCGGGAAGGATACGCAGTATTTT.

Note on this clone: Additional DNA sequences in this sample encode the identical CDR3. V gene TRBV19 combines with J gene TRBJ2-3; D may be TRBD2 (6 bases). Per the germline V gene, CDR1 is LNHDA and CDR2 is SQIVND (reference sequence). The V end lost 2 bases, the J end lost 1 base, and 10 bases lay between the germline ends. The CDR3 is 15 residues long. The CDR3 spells CASSISGSGTDTQYF. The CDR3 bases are TGTGCCAGTAGTATATCCGGGAGTGGCACAGATACGCAGTATTTT.

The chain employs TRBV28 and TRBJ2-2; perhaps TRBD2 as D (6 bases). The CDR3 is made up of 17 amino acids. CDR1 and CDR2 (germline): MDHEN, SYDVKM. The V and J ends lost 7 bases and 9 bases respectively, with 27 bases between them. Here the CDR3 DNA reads TGTGCCAGCAACCCTATGGAGGGAGCTGTCTTACCTCGGGAGCTGTTTTTT. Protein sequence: CASNPMEGAVLPRELFF.

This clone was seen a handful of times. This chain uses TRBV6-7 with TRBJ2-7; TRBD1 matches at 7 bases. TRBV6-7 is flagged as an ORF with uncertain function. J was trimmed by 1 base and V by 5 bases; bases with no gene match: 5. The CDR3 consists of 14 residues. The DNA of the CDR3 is TGTGCCAGCAGTAACAGGGGCTCGTCCTACGAGCAGTACTTC. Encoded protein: CASSNRGSSYEQYF.

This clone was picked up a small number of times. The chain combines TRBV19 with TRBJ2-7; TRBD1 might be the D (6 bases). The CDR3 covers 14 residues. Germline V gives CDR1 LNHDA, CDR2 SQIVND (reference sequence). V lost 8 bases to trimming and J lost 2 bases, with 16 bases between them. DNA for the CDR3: TGTGCCAGTGAGTCCGGGACATTCCCCTACGAGCAGTACTTC. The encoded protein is CASESGTFPYEQYF. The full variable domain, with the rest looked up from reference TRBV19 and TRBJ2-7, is DGGITQSPKYLFRKEGQNVTLSCEQNLNHDAMYWYRQDPGQGLRLIYYSQIVNDFQKGDIAEGYSVSREKKESFPLTVTSAQKNPTAFYLCASESGTFPYEQYFGPGTRLTVT.

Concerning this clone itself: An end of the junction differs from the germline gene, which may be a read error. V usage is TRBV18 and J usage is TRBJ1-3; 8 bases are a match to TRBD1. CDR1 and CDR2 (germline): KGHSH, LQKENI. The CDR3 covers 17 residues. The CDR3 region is CATSPGQGATSGNTIYF. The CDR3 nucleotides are TGTGCCACCTCACCCGGGCAGGGGGCTACTTCTGGAAACACCATATATTTT.

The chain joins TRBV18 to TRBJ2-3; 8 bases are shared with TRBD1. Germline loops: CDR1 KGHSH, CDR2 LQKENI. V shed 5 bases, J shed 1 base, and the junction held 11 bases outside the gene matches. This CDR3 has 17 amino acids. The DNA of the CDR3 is TGTGCCAGCTCAAGGACAGGGAACATTAGCGGCACAGATACGCAGTATTTT. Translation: CASSRTGNISGTDTQYF. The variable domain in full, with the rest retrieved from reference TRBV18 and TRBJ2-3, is NAGVMQNPRHLVRRRGQEARLRCSPMKGHSHVYWYRQLPEEGLKFMVYLQKENIIDESGMPKERFSAEFPKEGPSILRIQQVVRGDSAAYFCASSRTGNISGTDTQYFGPGTRLTVL.

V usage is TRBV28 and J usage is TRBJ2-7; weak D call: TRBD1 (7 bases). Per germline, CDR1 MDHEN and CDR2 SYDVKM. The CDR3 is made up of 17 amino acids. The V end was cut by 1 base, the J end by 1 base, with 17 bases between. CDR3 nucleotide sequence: TGTGCCAGCAGTTTATTAGGGGGGAGACAGGGTTCCTACGAGCAGTACTTC. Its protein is CASSLLGGRQGSYEQYF.

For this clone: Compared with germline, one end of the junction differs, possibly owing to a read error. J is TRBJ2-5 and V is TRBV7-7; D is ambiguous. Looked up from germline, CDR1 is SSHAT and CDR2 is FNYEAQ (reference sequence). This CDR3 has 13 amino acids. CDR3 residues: CASSLILPETQYF. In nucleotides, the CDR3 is TGTGCTAGCAGCTTAATTCTTCCGGAGACCCAGTACTTC. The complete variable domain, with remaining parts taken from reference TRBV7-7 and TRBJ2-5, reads GAGVSQSPRYKVTKRGQDVTLRCDPISSHATLYWYQQALGQGPEFLTYFNYEAQPDKSGLPSDRFSAERPEGSISTLTIQRTEQRDSAMYRCASSLILPETQYFGPGTRLLVL.